These T cell receptor beta chains were read from a single sample in a study of blood T cell repertoires in COVID-19. The data were produced by immunoSEQ multiplex PCR, yet TCRdb's version contains in-frame clones alone and is incomplete. The sample consists of about 50,000 clones, around 92% of them appearing once. Sequenced: peripheral blood. The receptors originated from an elderly man with active or convalescent COVID-19. Each CDR3 is given with its conserved first and last residue.

v_gene	j_gene	CDR3aa
TRBV7-2	TRBJ2-7	CASSPQSTSGTREQYF
TRBV18	TRBJ1-1	CASSPKDRGNTEAFF
TRBV10-3	TRBJ2-1	CALGSGRTHQYNEQFF
TRBV4-3	TRBJ2-7	CASSQVSGTTAYEQYF
TRBV10-1	TRBJ2-3	CASSEAFSARTYF
TRBV6-5	TRBJ1-3	CASSYSSGAGGNTIYF
TRBV3-1/TRBV3-2	TRBJ2-3	CASSHDLGGTGYTDTQYF
TRBV18	TRBJ1-2	CASSFTGTGFQQGYTF
TRBV5-4	TRBJ2-1	CATPGLYNEQFF
TRBV12-3/TRBV12-4	TRBJ1-4	CASSFRREEKLFF
TRBV18	TRBJ1-1	CASSRAISGDTEAFF
TRBV6-5	TRBJ2-2	CASSSARQATGELFF
TRBV24-1	TRBJ1-5	CATGAGVQPQHF
TRBV10-3	TRBJ2-3	CAISEPTSGHTQYF
TRBV5-1	TRBJ2-5	CASSSLAGGEQTQYF
TRBV29-1	TRBJ2-5	CSYQNGGGQETQYF
TRBV5-4	TRBJ2-4	CASSPDRGLAKNIQYF
TRBV18	TRBJ1-4	CASSPPTTATNEKLFF
TRBV29-1	TRBJ1-1	CSVVTGGTEAFF
TRBV7-6	TRBJ2-1	CASSLRSSSGGANEQFF
TRBV7-9	TRBJ2-1	CASSLVGDRIGHNEQFF
TRBV5-1	TRBJ1-4	CASSTGQGNEKLFF
TRBV4-3	TRBJ2-6	CASSQEGSSGANVLTF
TRBV19	TRBJ2-7	CASSRTTSSYEQYF
TRBV5-1	TRBJ1-6	CASSPMFSPNSPLHF
TRBV28	TRBJ1-2	CASSLGQGAPVDGYTF
TRBV28	TRBJ1-6	CASSLRTGGGLGSPLHF
TRBV5-6	TRBJ2-2	CASSLSGNRAGELFF
TRBV19	TRBJ2-3	CASSIPGEKDTQYF
TRBV28	TRBJ1-5	CASSLLSQPQHF
TRBV7-8	TRBJ1-1	CASSPRQGVAFF
TRBV19	TRBJ1-6	CASSARQGRANNSPLHF
TRBV7-9	TRBJ1-1	CASSLPGRGDTEAFF
TRBV7-2	TRBJ1-2	CASSLEGTGLGYTF
TRBV30	TRBJ1-5	CAWSVNNADQPQHF
TRBV7-3	TRBJ1-2	CASSLNSGVGGYTF
TRBV5-5	TRBJ2-2	CASSLFTGFNTGELFF
TRBV28	TRBJ1-4	CASSLWTGGNEKLFF
TRBV7-2	TRBJ2-7	CASSAGQGAWEQYF
TRBV7-2	TRBJ2-7	CASSLGDRPPMYF
TRBV5-6	TRBJ1-5	CASSLGPGAYQPQHF
TRBV3-1/TRBV3-2	TRBJ1-1	CASSSRGVWNTEAFF